This paragraph covers one TCR beta chain sequence. Its antigen remains unknown. The record originates from a study of cytomegalovirus exposure and HLA in healthy donors. Study-wide findings and caveats: The presence/absence work took it that sequencing depth was about the same across donors.

Germline assignment: CDR1 SNHLY and CDR2 FYNNEI. CDR3 length: 12 residues. V gave up 6 bases and J gave up 11 bases; unmatched junction bases: 6. Both 60 Vbeta primers and 13 Jbeta primers went into the PCR. TCRdb's table, derived via immunoSEQ multiplex PCR, lists solely in-frame clones and lacks some. This table lists over 100,000 clones. The genes are TRBV2 and TRBJ1-1; the match to TRBD1 covers 10 bases. The sequencing sample was made of PBMCs. This receptor was identified in a man younger than 35 in good health and CMV-seronegative. CDR3: CASSPGQGMAFF. CDR3 sequence (DNA): TGTGCCAGCAGCCCGGGACAGGGGATGGCTTTCTTT.